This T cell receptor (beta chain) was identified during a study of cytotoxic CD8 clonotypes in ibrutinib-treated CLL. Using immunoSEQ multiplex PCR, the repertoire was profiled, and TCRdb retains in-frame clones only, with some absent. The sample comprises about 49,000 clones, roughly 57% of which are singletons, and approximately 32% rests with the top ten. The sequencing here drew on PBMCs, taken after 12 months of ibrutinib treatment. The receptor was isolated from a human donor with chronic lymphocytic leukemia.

CDR3 sequence (DNA): TGTGCCAGCAGTTCCTCACTAGCGGGTCAAGAGACCCAGTACTTC. Encoded protein: CASSSSLAGQETQYF. The chain links TRBV6-6 to TRBJ2-5; 9 nucleotides agree with TRBD2. J gave up 2 bases and V 4 bases, and 5 bases lay outside the gene matches. The V gene's germline CDR1 is MNHNY and CDR2 SVGAGI (reference sequence). The CDR3 has 15 amino acids.